This T cell receptor (beta chain) was sequenced for a study of shared clonotypes between healthy human individuals. V lost 3 bases, J lost 7 bases, and 16 bases lay in between. The CDR3 sequence is 15 residues long. CDR1 and CDR2 (germline): KGHSH, LQKENI. Findings of the study overall: In contrast to clonotypes shared by all four donors, non-shared clonotypes had lower generation probabilities. The sharing of 4.5% to 5.5% of naive CD4 clonotypes was seen across several donors.

Nashville, Tennessee was home to all donors, each a Caucasian adult. The assay was immunoSEQ multiplex PCR, and TCRdb's table has in-frame clones only and misses some. The sample has approximately 1.5 million clones, about 98% seen once. As to this clone: Its antigen is unidentified.

Input material: naive CD4+ T cells sorted from blood. Subset: CD45RA+ positively selected. The rearrangement links TRBV18 to TRBJ2-1, with no clear D. The source is a man younger than 40 in good health. The CDR3, as DNA: TGTGCCAGCTCACCCCCCTCTCCTATGGCTAATGAGCAGTTCTTC. This translates into CASSPPSPMANEQFF.